This T cell receptor (beta chain) was profiled in a study of T cell repertoires in cytomegalovirus infection. Study-wide context: Both a matching HLA type and CMV infection were indicated by public TCR beta signatures.

Findings of the study overall: Across the ex vivo response, the dominant clonotypes were HLA-C-restricted CMV-specific TCR beta clonotypes. People with CMV and the relevant HLA were identified by cumulative public TCR beta family frequency.

Regarding this clonotype: The antigen is undetermined.

TCRdb ran MiXCR on the reads and lists one entry per CDR3 protein. This table has about 500,000 distinct CDR3 sequences, 33% appearing once. The material was cultured PBMCs, obtained from culture after CMV antigen stimulation. This TCR was recovered from a human donor in good health (CMV status not recorded). Some clones in this sample may be carry-over from other donors' samples.

CDR3 bases: TGTGCCAGCAGTGTATACAACCCGAATGGACAGGCAGAGACCCAGTACTTC. It encodes CASSVYNPNGQAETQYF. The chain links TRBV6-1 to TRBJ2-5, with 7 bases matching TRBD1. V was clipped by 4 bases and J by 4 bases; unmatched bases: 15. There are 17 residues in the CDR3. Germline CDR1 MNHNS, CDR2 SASEGT.